This T cell receptor beta chain was sequenced in a study of control samples from healthy donors and cancer patients. Sequencing used immunoSEQ multiplex PCR; TCRdb keeps in-frame clones, though not all of them. The sample records about 120,000 clones, approximately 89% being singletons. Between the trimmed V and J ends, which lost 4 bases and 5 bases, there was a span of 10 bases. The CDR3 runs to 13 residues. Germline loops: CDR1 KGHSH, CDR2 LQKENI. The origin of this receptor is a man aged 35-49 years in good health. The sequenced sample consisted of blood. The chain recombines TRBV18 with TRBJ2-3; D not resolved. CDR3 in DNA: TGTGCCAGCTCACGCATAATGGGAGATACGCAGTATTTT. This encodes CASSRIMGDTQYF.